This TCR beta chain appears in the sequencing data of a study of technical replicates of blood from a handful of donors (dated by TCRdb to the late 2010s). Including cysteine and phenylalanine, the CDR3 has 12 amino acids. The DNA shown is the 36-base CDR3, in frame from base 1. CDR1 and CDR2, per the germline V gene, are MNHEY and SVGAGI. V drops 6 bases and J drops 6 bases, leaving 12 bases in between. As regards this clone: The antigen this receptor binds is unknown. Base qualities are missing; no much larger clone stands one base away.

Library generation was performed with the immunoSEQ multiplex PCR assay. TCRdb's version of the immuneACCESS table is confined to in-frame rearrangements and falls short of the full clone set. An unresolved V gene accounts for under half of the shortfall where checked; the remainder is of unknown origin. This sample comprises roughly 62,000 clones, just under 95% of them detected only once. In total, the top ten clones hold 3% of the sample. The chain was built from TRBV6-5 and TRBJ2-7; TRBD1 is a weak D gene call, 6 bases matching. The sequence was obtained from a human donor in good health. Some clones in this sample may be carry-over from other donors' samples. Sequenced: PBMCs. CDR3 loop: CASRNSRGEQYF. Here is the DNA: TGTGCCAGCAGAAACAGCAGGGGCGAGCAGTACTTC.